This T cell receptor (beta chain) is drawn from a study of shared clonotypes between healthy human individuals. This CDR3 comprises 16 residues. The germline gives CDR1 SEHNR, CDR2 FQNEAQ (reference sequence). The trim removed 5 bases at V and 2 bases at J, leaving 4 bases unmatched. TCRdb keeps only in-frame clones here, not all; method: immunoSEQ multiplex PCR. The repertoire includes some 900,000 clones, over 60% of them detected once, and roughly 1.5% sits in the top ten. V usage is TRBV7-9 and J usage is TRBJ2-3; the match to TRBD2 covers 13 bases. This sequence originates from a man younger than 35 in good health. The material sequenced was memory CD4+ T cells sorted from blood. Noted subset: CD45RA-negative fraction. CDR3 in amino acids: CASSITSGRATDTQYF. For the CDR3, the DNA is TGTGCCAGCAGCATTACTAGCGGGAGGGCCACAGATACGCAGTATTTT.